This T cell receptor (beta chain) was identified in a study of patients and donors after allogeneic stem cell transplantation. V was cut by 0 bases and J by 4 bases, with 9 bases left in between. CDR1 and CDR2 (germline): LGHNA, YSLEER. The CDR3 has 14 amino acids. TCRdb ran MiXCR on the RT-PCR reads and lists one entry per CDR3 protein. In the table there are about a million distinct CDR3 sequences, approximately 19% of which are singletons. The origin of this receptor is a human donor who was either an allogeneic HSCT recipient or a stem cell or donor lymphocyte infusion donor (not recorded which). It is not recorded whose cells these are; they may come from a transplant donor. The chain recombines TRBV4-3 with TRBJ1-2, with D possibly matching TRBD1 (5 bases). Input material: blood, either unsorted or a sorted T cell fraction (not recorded which). In nucleotides, the CDR3 is TGCGCCAGCAGCCAAGAAGGGACGGGCTATGGCTACACCTTC. Translation gives CASSQEGTGYGYTF.